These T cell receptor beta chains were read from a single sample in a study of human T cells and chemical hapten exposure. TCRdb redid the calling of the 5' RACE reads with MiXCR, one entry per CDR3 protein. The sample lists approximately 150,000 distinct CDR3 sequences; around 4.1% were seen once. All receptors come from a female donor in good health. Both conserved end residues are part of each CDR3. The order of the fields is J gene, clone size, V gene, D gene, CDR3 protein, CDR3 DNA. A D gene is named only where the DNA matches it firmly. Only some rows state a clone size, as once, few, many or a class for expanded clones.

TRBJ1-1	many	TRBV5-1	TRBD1	CASSLASLTGVTEAFF	TGCGCCAGCAGCTTGGCTTCTCTTACAGGGGTCACTGAAGCTTTCTTT
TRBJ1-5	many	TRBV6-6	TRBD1	CASTETAGGQPQHF	TGTGCCAGCACCGAGACCGCAGGGGGTCAGCCCCAGCATTTT
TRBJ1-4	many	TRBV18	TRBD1	CASSPGQGELFF	TGTGCCAGCTCACCCGGACAGGGCGAACTGTTTTTT
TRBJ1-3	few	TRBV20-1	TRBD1	CSAREQGARYPVF	TGCAGTGCTAGAGAACAGGGGGCGAGGTATCCCGTCTTT
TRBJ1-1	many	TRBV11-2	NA	CASSLDWLGGDNTEAFF	TGTGCCAGCAGCTTAGATTGGTTGGGGGGGGATAACACTGAAGCTTTCTTT
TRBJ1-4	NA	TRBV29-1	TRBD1	CSVAGGTRAAATNEKLFF	TGCAGCGTTGCAGGGGGGACGCGGGCCGCCGCAACTAATGAAAAACTGTTTTTT
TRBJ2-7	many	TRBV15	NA	CATSVRRENPEQYF	TGTGCCACCAGCGTACGCAGGGAAAATCCCGAGCAGTACTTC
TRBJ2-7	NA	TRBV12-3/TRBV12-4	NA	CASSLCLGRSEQYF	TGTGCCAGCAGTTTATGTCTGGGACGGAGCGAGCAGTACTTC
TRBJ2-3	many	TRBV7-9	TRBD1	CASSATGTEGPQYF	TGTGCCAGCAGCGCAACTGGGACAGAAGGCCCGCAGTATTTT
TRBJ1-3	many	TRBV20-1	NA	CSARERDRVRTIYF	TGCAGTGCTAGAGAAAGGGACCGAGTTCGGACCATATATTTT
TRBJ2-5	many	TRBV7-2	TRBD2	CASSLGGGTETQYF	TGTGCCAGCAGCTTAGGCGGGGGGACTGAGACCCAGTACTTC
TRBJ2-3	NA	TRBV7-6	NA	CASSYLGSGTDTQYF	TGTGCCAGCAGCTATCTGGGCAGCGGCACAGATACGCAGTATTTT
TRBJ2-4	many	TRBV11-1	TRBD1	CASSSNGQGAQNIQYF	TGTGCCAGCAGCTCGAATGGACAGGGGGCCCAAAACATTCAGTACTTC
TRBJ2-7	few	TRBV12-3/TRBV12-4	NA	CASSSTYNSDEQYF	TGTGCCAGCAGTTCGACCTACAACTCCGACGAGCAGTACTTC
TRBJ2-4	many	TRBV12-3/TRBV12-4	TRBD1	CASSFPPGQTSLAKNIQYF	TGTGCCAGCAGTTTCCCCCCGGGACAGACGAGTCTAGCCAAAAACATTCAGTACTTC
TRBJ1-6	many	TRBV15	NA	CATSRELGSPLHF	TGTGCCACCAGCAGAGAATTGGGGTCACCCCTCCACTTT